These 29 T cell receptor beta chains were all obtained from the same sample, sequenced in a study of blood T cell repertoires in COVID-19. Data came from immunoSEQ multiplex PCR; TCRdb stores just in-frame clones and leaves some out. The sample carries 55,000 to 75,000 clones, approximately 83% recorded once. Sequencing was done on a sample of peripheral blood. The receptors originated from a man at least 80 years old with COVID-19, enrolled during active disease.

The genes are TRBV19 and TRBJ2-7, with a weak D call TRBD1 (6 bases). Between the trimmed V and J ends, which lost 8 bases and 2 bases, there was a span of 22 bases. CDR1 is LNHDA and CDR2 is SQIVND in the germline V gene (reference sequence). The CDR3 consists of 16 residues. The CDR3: CASSGPTEGGTYEQYV. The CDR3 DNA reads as TGTGCCAGTTCCGGGCCCACAGAAGGGGGAACCTACGAGCAGTACGTC.

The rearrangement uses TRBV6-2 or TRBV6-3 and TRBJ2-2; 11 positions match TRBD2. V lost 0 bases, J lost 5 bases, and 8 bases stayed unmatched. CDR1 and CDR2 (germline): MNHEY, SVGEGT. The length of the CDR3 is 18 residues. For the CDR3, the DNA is TGTGCCAGCAGTTACTCTCAACTAGCGGGAGTTGGGACCGGGGAGCTGTTTTTT. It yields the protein CASSYSQLAGVGTGELFF.

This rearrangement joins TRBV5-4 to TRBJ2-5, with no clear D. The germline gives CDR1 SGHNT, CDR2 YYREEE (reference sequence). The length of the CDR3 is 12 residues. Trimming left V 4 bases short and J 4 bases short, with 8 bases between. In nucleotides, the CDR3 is TGTGCCAGCAGCCACCGAGCAGAGACCCAGTACTTC. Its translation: CASSHRAETQYF. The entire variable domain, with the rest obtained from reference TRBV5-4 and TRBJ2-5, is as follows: ETGVTQSPTHLIKTRGQQVTLRCSSQSGHNTVSWYQQALGQGPQFIFQYYREEENGRGNFPPRFSGLQFPNYSSELNVNALELDDSALYLCASSHRAETQYFGPGTRLLVL.

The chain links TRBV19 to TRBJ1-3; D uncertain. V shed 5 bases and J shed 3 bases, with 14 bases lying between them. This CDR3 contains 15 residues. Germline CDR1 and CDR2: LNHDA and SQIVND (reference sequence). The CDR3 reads CASSLRRRDGNTIYF. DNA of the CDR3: TGTGCCAGTAGTCTCCGCCGGCGGGATGGAAACACCATATATTTT. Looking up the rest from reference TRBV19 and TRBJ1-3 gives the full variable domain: DGGITQSPKYLFRKEGQNVTLSCEQNLNHDAMYWYRQDPGQGLRLIYYSQIVNDFQKGDIAEGYSVSREKKESFPLTVTSAQKNPTAFYLCASSLRRRDGNTIYFGEGSWLTVV.

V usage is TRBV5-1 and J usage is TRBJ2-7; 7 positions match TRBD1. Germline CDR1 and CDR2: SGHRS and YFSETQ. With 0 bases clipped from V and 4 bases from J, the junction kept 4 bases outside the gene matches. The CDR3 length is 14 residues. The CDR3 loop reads CASSLDRGWYEQYF. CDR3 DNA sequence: TGCGCCAGCAGCTTGGACAGGGGTTGGTACGAGCAGTACTTC.

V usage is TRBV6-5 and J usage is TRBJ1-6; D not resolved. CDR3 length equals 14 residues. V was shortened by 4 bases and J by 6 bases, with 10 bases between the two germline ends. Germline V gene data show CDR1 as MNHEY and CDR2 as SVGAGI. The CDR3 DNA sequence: TGTGCCAGCAGTTCGGACGGGATTAATTCACCCCTCCACTTT. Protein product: CASSSDGINSPLHF.

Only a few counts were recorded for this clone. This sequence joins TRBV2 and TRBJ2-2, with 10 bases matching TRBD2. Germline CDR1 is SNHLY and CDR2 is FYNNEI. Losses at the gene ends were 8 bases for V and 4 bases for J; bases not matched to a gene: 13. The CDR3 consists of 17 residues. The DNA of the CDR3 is TGTGCCAGCCGTACCGGGACTAGCGTTGACGCCACCGGGGAGCTGTTTTTT. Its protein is CASRTGTSVDATGELFF.

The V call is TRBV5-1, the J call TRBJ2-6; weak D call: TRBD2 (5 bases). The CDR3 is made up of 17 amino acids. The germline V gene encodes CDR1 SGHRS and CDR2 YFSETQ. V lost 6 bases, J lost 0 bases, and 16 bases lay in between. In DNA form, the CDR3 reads TGCGCCAGCACCGGGGAAGCGAGGAGCTCTGGGGCCAACGTCCTGACTTTC. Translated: CASTGEARSSGANVLTF.

As DNA, the CDR3 is TGCGCCAGCAGCTCCACAGGGGCAGCTAACTATGGCTACACCTTC. As protein: CASSSTGAANYGYTF. This sequence joins TRBV5-1 and TRBJ1-2; 7 nucleotides match TRBD1. Trimming at V came to 3 bases and at J to 0 bases, leaving 5 bases not matched to a gene. The CDR3 has 15 amino acids. Germline CDR1 is SGHRS and CDR2 is YFSETQ.

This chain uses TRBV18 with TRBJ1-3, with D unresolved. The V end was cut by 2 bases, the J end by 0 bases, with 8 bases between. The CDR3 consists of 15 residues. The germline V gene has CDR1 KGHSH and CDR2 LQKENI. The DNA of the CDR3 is TGTGCCAGCTCACCAGACGGGAACTCTGGAAACACCATATATTTT. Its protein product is CASSPDGNSGNTIYF.

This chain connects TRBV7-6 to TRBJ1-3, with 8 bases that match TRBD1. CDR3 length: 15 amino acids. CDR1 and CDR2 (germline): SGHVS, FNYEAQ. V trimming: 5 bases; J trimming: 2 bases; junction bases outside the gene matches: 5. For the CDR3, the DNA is TGTGCCAGCAGCCCGCAACAGGGGGCTGGAAACACCATATATTTT. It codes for CASSPQQGAGNTIYF.

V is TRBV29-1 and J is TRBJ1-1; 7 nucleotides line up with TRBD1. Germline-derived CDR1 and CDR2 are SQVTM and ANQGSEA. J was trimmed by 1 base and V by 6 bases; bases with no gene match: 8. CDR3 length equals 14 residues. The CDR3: CSVADRTGNTEAFF. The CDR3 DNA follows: TGCAGCGTCGCCGATCGGACAGGGAACACTGAAGCTTTCTTT. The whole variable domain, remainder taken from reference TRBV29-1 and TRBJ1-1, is SAVISQKPSRDICQRGTSLTIQCQVDSQVTMMFWYRQQPGQSLTLIATANQGSEATYESGFVIDKFPISRPNLTFSTLTVSNMSPEDSSIYLCSVADRTGNTEAFFGQGTRLTVV.

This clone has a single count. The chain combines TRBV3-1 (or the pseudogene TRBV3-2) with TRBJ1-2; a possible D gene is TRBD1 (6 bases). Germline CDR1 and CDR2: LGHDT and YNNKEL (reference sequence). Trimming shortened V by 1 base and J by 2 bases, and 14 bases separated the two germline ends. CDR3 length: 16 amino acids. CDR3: CASSQGPVGGNYGYTF. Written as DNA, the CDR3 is TGTGCCAGCAGCCAAGGACCCGTTGGGGGCAACTATGGCTACACCTTC.

The CDR3 bases are TGTGCCCGCGCTATGGGGGGGGACTTGGGGTCACCCCTCCACTTT. It codes for CARAMGGDLGSPLHF. The J gene is TRBJ1-6, the V gene TRBV28; D possibly corresponds to TRBD1 (5 bases). The length of the CDR3 is 15 residues. Germline CDR1 is MDHEN and CDR2 is SYDVKM. Trimming shortened V by 11 bases and J by 10 bases, and 24 bases separated the two germline ends.

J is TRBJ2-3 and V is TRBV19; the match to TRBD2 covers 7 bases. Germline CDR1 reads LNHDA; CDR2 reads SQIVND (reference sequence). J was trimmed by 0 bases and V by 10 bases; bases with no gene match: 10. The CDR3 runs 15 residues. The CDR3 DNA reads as TGTGCCACTTCGTTCGGGAGGACTAGCACAGATACGCAGTATTTT. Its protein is CATSFGRTSTDTQYF.

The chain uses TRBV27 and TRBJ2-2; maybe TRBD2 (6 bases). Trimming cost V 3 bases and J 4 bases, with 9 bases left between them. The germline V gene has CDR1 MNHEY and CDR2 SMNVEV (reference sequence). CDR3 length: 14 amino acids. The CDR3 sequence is CASSLRGGTGELFF. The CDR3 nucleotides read TGTGCCAGCAGTTTGCGGGGTGGCACCGGGGAGCTGTTTTTT.

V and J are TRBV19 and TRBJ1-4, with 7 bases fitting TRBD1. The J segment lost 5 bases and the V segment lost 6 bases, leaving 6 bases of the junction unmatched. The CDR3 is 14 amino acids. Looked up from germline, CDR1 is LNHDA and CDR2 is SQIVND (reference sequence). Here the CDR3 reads CASRGTALNEKLFF. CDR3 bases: TGTGCCAGTAGAGGGACAGCTCTCAATGAAAAACTGTTTTTT.

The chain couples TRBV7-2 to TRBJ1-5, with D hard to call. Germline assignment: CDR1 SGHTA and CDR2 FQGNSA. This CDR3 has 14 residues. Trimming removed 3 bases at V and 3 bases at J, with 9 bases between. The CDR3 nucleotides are TGTGCCAGCAGCTTTAGGAGTTCCAATCAGCCCCAGCATTTT. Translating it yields CASSFRSSNQPQHF. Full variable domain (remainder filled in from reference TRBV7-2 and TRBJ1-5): GAGVSQSPSNKVTEKGKDVELRCDPISGHTALYWYRQSLGQGLEFLIYFQGNSAPDKSGLPSDRFSAERTGGSVSTLTIQRTQQEDSAVYLCASSFRSSNQPQHFGDGTRLSIL.

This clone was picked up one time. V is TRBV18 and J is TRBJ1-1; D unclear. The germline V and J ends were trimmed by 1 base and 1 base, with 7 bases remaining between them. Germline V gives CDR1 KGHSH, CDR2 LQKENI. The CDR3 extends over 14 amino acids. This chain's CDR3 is CASSPRHENTEAFF. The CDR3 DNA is TGTGCCAGCTCACCACGGCATGAGAACACTGAAGCTTTCTTT.

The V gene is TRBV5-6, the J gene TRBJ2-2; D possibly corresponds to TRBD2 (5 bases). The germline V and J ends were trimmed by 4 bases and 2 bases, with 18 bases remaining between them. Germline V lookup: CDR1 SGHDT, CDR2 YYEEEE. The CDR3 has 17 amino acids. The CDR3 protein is CASSPPAMGSNTGELFF. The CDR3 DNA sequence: TGTGCCAGCAGCCCCCCGGCTATGGGGAGTAACACCGGGGAGCTGTTTTTT.

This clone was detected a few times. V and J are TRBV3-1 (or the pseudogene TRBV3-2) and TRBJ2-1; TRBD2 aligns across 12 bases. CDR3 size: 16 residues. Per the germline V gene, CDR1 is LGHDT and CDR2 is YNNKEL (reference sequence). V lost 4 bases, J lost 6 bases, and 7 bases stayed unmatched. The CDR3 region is CASSPLAGGPGNEQFF. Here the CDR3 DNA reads TGTGCCAGCAGCCCTCTAGCGGGAGGGCCTGGCAATGAGCAGTTCTTC.

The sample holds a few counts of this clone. This CDR3 reads CASSLNGRSLGYTF. DNA of the CDR3: TGTGCCAGCAGTTTAAATGGGAGGTCGCTTGGCTACACCTTC. The chain joins TRBV27 to TRBJ1-2; D gene uncertain. V was trimmed by 2 bases and J by 7 bases, leaving 14 bases between them. The CDR3 contains 14 residues. Germline V gene sequence: CDR1 MNHEY, CDR2 SMNVEV (reference sequence).

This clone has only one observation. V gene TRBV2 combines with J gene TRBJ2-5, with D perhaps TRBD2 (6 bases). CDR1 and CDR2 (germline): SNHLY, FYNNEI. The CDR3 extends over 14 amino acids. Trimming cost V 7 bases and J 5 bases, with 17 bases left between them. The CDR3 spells CASNLGGIGETQYF. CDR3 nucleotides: TGTGCCAGCAACCTTGGGGGGATCGGGGAGACCCAGTACTTC.

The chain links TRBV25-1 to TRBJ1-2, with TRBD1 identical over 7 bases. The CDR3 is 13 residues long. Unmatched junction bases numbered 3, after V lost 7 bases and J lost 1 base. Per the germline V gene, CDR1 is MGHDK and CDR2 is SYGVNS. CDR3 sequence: CASNRGGNYGYTF. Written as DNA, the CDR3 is TGTGCCAGCAACAGGGGCGGTAACTATGGCTACACCTTC.

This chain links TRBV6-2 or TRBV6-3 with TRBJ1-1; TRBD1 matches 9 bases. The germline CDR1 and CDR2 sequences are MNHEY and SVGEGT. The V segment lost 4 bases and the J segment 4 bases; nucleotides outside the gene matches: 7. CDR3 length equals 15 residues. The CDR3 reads CASSLVTGGRTEAFF. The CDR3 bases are TGTGCCAGCAGTTTGGTAACAGGGGGCCGCACTGAAGCTTTCTTT.

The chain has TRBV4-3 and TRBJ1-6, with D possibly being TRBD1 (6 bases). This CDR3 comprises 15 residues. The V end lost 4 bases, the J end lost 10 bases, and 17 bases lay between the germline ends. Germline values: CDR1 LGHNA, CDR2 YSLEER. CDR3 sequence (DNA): TGCGCCAGCAGCCGCGGGAGGAAGGGGGAGTCACCCCTCCACTTT. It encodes CASSRGRKGESPLHF.

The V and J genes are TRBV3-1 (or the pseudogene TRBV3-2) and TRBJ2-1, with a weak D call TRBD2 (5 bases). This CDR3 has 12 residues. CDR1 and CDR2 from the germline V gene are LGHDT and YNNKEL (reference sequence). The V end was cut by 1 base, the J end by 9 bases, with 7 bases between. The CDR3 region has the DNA TGTGCCAGCAGCCAAGCCGAGGGTGAGCAGTTCTTC. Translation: CASSQAEGEQFF.

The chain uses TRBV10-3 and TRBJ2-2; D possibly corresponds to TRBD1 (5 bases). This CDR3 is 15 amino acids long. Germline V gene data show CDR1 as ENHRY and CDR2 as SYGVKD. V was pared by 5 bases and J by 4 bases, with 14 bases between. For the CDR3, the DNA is TGTGCCATCAGTCTCAGGGATGCGACCACCGGGGAGCTGTTTTTT. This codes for CAISLRDATTGELFF.

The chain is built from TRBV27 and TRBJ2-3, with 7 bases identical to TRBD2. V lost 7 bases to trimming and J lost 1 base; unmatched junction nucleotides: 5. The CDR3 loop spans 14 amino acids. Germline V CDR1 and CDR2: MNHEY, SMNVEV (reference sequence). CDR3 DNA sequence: TGTGCCAGCATGCGACGGGAGGGCACAGATACGCAGTATTTT. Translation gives CASMRREGTDTQYF.